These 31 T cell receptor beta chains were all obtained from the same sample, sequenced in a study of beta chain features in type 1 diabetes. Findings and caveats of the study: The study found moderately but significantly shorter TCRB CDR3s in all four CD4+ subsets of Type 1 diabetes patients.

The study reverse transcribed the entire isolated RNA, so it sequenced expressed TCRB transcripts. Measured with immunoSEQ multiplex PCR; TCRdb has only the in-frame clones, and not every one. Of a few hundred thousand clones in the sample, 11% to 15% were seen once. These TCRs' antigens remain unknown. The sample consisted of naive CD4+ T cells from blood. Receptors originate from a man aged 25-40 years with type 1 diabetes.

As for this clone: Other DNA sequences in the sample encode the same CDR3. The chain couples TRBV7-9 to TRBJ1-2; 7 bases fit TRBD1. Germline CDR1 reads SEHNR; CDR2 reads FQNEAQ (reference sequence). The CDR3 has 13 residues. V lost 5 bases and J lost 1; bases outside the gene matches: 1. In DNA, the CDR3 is TGTGCCAGCAGCCGGGACAGTAACTATGGCTACACCTTC. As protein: CASSRDSNYGYTF.

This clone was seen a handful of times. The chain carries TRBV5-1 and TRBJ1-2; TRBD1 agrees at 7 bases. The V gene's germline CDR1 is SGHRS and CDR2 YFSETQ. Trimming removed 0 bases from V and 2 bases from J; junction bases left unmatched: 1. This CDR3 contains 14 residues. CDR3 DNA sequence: TGCGCCAGCAGCTTGGAGGGACAGAACTATGGCTACACCTTC. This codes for CASSLEGQNYGYTF.

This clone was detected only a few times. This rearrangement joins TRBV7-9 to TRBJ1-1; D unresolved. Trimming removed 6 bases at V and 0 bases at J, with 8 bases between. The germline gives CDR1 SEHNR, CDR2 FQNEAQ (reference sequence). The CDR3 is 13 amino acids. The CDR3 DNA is TGTGCCAGCAGGTCTGAGTTGAACACTGAAGCTTTCTTT. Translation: CASRSELNTEAFF. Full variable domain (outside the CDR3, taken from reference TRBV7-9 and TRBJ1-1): DTGVSQNPRHKITKRGQNVTFRCDPISEHNRLYWYRQTLGQGPEFLTYFQNEAQLEKSRLLSDRFSAERPKGSFSTLEIQRTEQGDSAMYLCASRSELNTEAFFGQGTRLTVV.

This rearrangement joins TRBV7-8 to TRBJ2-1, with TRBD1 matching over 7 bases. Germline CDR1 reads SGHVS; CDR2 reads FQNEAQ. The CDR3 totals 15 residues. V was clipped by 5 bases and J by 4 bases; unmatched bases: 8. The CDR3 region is CASSHSGTVYNEQFF. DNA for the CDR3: TGTGCCAGCAGCCACTCCGGGACAGTATACAATGAGCAGTTCTTC.

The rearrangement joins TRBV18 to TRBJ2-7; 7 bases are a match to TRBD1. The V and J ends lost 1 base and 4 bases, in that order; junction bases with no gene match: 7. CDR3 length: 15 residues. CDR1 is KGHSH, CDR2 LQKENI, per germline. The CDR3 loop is CASSPRSRQGYEQYF. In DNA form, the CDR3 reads TGTGCCAGCTCACCACGTTCGAGACAGGGTTACGAGCAGTACTTC.

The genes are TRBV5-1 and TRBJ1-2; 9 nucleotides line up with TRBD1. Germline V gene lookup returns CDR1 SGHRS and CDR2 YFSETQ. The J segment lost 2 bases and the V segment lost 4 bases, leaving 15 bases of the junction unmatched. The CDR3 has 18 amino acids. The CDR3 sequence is CASSITGGKDRQNYGYTF. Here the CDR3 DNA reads TGCGCCAGCAGCATCACAGGGGGCAAAGATCGGCAGAACTATGGCTACACCTTC.

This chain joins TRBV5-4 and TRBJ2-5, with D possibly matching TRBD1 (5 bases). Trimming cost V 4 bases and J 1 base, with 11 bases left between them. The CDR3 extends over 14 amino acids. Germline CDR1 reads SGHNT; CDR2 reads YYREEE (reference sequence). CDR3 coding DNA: TGTGCCAGCAGCCTTTGGGGCACCCAAGAGACCCAGTACTTC. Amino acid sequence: CASSLWGTQETQYF.

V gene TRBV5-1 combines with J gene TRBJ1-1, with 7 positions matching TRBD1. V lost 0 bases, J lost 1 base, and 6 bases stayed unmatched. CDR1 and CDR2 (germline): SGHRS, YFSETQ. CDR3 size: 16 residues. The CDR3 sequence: CASSLGRTGGNTEAFF. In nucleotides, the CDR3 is TGCGCCAGCAGCTTGGGGAGGACAGGCGGGAACACTGAAGCTTTCTTT.

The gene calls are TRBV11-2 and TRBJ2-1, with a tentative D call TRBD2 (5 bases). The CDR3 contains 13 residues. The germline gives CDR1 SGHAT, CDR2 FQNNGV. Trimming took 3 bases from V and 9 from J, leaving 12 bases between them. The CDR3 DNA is TGTGCCAGCAGCTTTGCCTTAGAGGGTGAGCAGTTCTTC. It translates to CASSFALEGEQFF.

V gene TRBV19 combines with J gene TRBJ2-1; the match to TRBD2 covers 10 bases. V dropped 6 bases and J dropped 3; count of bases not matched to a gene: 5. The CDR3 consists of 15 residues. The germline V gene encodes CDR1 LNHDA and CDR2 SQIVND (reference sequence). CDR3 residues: CASSGLADYYNEQFF. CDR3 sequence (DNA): TGTGCCAGTAGCGGACTAGCGGACTACTACAATGAGCAGTTCTTC.

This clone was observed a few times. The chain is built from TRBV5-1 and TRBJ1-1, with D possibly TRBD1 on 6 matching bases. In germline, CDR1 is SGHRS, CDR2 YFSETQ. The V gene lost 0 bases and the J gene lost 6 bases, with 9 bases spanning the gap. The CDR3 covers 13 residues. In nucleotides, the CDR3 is TGCGCCAGCAGCTTGGAACAGGGACCTGAAGCTTTCTTT. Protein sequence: CASSLEQGPEAFF.

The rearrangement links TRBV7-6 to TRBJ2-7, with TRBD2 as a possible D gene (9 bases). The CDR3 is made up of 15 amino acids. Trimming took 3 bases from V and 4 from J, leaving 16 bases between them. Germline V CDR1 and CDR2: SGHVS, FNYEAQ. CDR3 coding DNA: TGTGCCAGCAGCTTGAGCGGGAGGACAGGGTACGAGCAGTACTTC. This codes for CASSLSGRTGYEQYF.

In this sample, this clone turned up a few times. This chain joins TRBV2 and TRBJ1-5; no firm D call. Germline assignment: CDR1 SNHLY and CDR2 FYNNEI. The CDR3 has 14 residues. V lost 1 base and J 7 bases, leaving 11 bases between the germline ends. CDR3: CASSEGSLGQPQHF. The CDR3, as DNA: TGTGCCAGCAGTGAAGGCAGTCTTGGCCAGCCCCAGCATTTT.

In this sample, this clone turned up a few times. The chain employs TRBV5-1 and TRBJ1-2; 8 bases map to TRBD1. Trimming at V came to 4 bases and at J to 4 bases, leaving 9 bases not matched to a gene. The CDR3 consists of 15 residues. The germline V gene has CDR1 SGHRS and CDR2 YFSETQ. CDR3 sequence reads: CASSRGTGFGYGYTF. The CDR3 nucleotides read TGCGCCAGCAGCCGGGGGACAGGATTTGGCTATGGCTACACCTTC.

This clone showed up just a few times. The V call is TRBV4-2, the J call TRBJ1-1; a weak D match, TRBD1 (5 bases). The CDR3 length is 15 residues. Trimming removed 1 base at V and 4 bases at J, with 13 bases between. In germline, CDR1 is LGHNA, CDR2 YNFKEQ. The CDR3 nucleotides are TGTGCCAGCAGCCAAGTAGTAACAGGTGGCACTGAAGCTTTCTTT. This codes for CASSQVVTGGTEAFF.

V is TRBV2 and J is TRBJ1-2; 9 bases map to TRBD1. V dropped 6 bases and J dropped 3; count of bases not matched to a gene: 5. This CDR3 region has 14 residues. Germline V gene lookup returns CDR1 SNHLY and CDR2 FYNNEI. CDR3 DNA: TGTGCCAGCAGCCGGGACAGGGCGTACTATGGCTACACCTTC. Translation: CASSRDRAYYGYTF.

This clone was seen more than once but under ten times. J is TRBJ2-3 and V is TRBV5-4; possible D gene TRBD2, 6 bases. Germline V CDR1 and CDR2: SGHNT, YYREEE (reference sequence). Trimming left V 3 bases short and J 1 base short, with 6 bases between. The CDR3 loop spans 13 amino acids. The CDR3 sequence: CASSSGGTDTQYF. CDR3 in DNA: TGTGCCAGCAGCTCGGGGGGCACAGATACGCAGTATTTT.

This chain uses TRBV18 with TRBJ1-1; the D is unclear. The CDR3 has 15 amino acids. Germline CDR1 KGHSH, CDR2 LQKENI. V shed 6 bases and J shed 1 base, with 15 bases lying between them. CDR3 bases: TGTGCCAGCTCCCCCCTAGAGGGAGAGAACACTGAAGCTTTCTTT. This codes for CASSPLEGENTEAFF.

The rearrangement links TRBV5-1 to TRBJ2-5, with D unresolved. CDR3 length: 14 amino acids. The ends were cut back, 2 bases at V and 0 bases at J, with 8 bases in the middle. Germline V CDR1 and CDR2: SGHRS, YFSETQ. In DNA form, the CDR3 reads TGCGCCAGCAGCTTTCTGGCGGACCAAGAGACCCAGTACTTC. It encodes CASSFLADQETQYF.

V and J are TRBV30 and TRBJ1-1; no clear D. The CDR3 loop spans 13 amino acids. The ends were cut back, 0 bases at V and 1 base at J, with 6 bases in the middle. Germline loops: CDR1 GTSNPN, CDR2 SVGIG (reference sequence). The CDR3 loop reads CAWSVRQNTEAFF. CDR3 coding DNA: TGTGCCTGGAGTGTACGACAGAACACTGAAGCTTTCTTT.

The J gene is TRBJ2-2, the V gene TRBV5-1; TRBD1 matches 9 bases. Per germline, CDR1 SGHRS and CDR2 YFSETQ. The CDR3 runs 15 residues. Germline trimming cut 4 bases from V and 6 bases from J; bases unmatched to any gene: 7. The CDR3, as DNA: TGCGCCAGCAGCAAAGGGACAGGGAGATCCGGGGAGCTGTTTTTT. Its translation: CASSKGTGRSGELFF.

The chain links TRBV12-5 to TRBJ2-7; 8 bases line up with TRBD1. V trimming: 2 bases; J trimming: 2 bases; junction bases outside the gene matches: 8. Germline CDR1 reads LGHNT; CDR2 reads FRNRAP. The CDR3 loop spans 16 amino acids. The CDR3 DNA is TGTGCTAGTGGTTTGATCGGGACAGGTCTCCCCTACGAGCAGTACTTC. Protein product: CASGLIGTGLPYEQYF.

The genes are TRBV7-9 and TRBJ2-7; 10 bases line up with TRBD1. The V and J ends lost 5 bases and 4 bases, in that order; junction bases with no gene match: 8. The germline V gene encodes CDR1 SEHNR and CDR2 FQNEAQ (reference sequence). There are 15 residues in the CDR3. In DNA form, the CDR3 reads TGTGCCAGCAGCCCAGATGCGGGACAGGGGTACGAGCAGTACTTC. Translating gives CASSPDAGQGYEQYF.

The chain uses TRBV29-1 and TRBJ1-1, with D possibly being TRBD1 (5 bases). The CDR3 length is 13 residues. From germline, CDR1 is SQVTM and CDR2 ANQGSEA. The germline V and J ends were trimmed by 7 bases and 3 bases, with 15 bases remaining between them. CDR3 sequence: CSGGRQGYTEAFF. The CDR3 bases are TGCAGCGGCGGGAGGCAGGGCTACACTGAAGCTTTCTTT.

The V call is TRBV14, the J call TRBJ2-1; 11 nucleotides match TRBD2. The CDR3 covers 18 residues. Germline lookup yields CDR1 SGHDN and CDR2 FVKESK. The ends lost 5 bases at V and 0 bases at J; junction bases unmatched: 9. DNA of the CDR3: TGTGCCAGCAGCGAGGGACTAGCGGTCGCCAGCTCCTACAATGAGCAGTTCTTC. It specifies CASSEGLAVASSYNEQFF.

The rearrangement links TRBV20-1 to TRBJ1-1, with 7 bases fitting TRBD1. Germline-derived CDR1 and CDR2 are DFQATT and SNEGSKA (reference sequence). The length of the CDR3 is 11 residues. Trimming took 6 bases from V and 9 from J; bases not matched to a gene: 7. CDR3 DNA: TGCAGTGCCGACGGGACAGCACAAGCTTTCTTT. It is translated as CSADGTAQAFF.

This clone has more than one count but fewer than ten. The CDR3 DNA reads TGTGCCAGCTCACCCCTAGCGGTCTCCTACAATGAGCAGTTCTTC. Translated: CASSPLAVSYNEQFF. The V gene is TRBV18, the J gene TRBJ2-1; 7 bases fit TRBD2. Trimming cost V 3 bases and J 0 bases; bases outside gene matches: 2. The CDR3 covers 15 residues. CDR1 and CDR2 (germline): KGHSH, LQKENI. Full variable domain (rest looked up from reference TRBV18 and TRBJ2-1): NAGVMQNPRHLVRRRGQEARLRCSPMKGHSHVYWYRQLPEEGLKFMVYLQKENIIDESGMPKERFSAEFPKEGPSILRIQQVVRGDSAAYFCASSPLAVSYNEQFFGPGTRLTVL.

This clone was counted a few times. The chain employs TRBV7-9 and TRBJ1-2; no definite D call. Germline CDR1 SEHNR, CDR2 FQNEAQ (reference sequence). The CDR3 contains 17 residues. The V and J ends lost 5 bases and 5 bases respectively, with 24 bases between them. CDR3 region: CASSPRFVGPVRYGYTF. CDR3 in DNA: TGTGCCAGCAGCCCGCGCTTCGTTGGTCCGGTGAGGTATGGCTACACCTTC.

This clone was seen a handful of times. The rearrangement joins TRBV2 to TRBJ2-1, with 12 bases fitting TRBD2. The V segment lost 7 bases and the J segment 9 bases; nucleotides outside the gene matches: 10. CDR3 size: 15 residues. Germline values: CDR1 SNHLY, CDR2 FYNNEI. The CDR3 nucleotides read TGTGCCAGCAACCTAGGACTAGCGGGGAGCTCTGAGCAGTTCTTC. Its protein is CASNLGLAGSSEQFF. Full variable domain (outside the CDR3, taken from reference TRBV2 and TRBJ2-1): EPEVTQTPSHQVTQMGQEVILRCVPISNHLYFYWYRQILGQKVEFLVSFYNNEISEKSEIFDDQFSVERPDGSNFTLKIRSTKLEDSAMYFCASNLGLAGSSEQFFGPGTRLTVL.

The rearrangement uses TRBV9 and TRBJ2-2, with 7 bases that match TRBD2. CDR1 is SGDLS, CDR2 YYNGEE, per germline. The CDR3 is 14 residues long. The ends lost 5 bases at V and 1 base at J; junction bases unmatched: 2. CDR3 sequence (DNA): TGTGCCAGCAGTCCGGGAGGGAACACCGGGGAGCTGTTTTTT. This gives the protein CASSPGGNTGELFF. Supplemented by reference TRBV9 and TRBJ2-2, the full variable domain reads DSGVTQTPKHLITATGQRVTLRCSPRSGDLSVYWYQQSLDQGLQFLIQYYNGEERAKGNILERFSAQQFPDLHSELNLSSLELGDSALYFCASSPGGNTGELFFGEGSRLTVL.

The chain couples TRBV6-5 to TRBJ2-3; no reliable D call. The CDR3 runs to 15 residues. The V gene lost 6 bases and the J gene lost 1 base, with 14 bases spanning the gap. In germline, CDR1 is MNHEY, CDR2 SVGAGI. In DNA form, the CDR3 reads TGTGCCAGCAGGGCCCCAAGTGTGGGCACAGATACGCAGTATTTT. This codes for CASRAPSVGTDTQYF.